The text below deals with one T cell receptor beta chain. The record originates from a study of blood T cell repertoires in COVID-19. Study details: Nucleic acid was either cDNA or gDNA, and it came from T cells, B-cell-depleted T cells, or PBMCs.

During the 2 weeks before they entered the study, exposed participants had met someone with a PCR-confirmed or clinician-diagnosed COVID-19 case. Germline assignment: CDR1 MNHEY and CDR2 SVGEGT. CDR3 size: 15 residues. The V gene end was trimmed by 2 bases and the J gene end by 0 bases; junction bases not matched to a gene: 2. Source study methods: How many nucleated cells were present was estimated from reference gene primer amplification. The assay was immunoSEQ multiplex PCR, and TCRdb's table has in-frame clones only and misses some. V, J and clone size are taken as reported in that table, and D and trimming were inferred from the DNA itself. The data show about 320,000 clones, around nine tenths seen once.

The clonotype comes from a woman in her twenties or thirties who had been exposed to COVID-19. This chain uses TRBV6-2 or TRBV6-3 with TRBJ2-7, with 9 bases lining up with TRBD2. Source material: PBMCs or T cells enriched from blood (not recorded which). This CDR3 is CASSYGAGGSYEQYF. The CDR3 nucleotides read TGTGCCAGCAGTTACGGAGCGGGGGGCTCCTACGAGCAGTACTTC.